This T cell receptor (beta chain) was sequenced for a study of shared clonotypes between healthy human individuals. General study points: Shared clonotypes across all four donors exceeded non-shared ones in generation probability.

This CDR3 spans 14 amino acids. Per germline, CDR1 KGHSH and CDR2 LQKENI. V lost 3 bases and J lost 5, with 13 bases in between. With regard to this clone: Its antigen is not identified.

Method: immunoSEQ multiplex PCR; TCRdb's copy keeps in-frame clones and lacks some. Of about 1 million clones in the sample, 65% to 75% were seen once. Material for sequencing was memory CD4+ T cells sorted from blood. This sample's subset: CD45RA-negative fraction. The J gene is TRBJ1-1, the V gene TRBV18; D gene ambiguous. The receptor's source is a man between 18 and 35 years old in good health. In nucleotides, the CDR3 is TGTGCCAGCTCACCGGTGGCGGTGGGAACTGAAGCTTTCTTT. The encoded protein is CASSPVAVGTEAFF.